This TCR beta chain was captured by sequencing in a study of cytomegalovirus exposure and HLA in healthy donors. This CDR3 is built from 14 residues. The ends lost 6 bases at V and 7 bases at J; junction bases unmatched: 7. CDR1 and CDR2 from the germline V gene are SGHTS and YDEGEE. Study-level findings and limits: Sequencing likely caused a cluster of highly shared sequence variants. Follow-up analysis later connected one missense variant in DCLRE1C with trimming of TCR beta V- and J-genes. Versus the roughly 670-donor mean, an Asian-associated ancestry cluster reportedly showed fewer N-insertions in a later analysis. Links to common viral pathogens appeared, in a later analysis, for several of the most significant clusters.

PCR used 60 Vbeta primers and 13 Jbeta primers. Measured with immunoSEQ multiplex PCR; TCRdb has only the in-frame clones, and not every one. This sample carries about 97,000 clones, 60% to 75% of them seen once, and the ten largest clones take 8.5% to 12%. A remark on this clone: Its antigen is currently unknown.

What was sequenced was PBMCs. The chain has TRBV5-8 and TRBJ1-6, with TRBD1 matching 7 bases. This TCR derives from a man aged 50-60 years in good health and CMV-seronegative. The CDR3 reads CASNSDRWNSPLHF. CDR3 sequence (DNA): TGTGCCAGCAATTCGGACAGGTGGAATTCACCCCTCCACTTT.